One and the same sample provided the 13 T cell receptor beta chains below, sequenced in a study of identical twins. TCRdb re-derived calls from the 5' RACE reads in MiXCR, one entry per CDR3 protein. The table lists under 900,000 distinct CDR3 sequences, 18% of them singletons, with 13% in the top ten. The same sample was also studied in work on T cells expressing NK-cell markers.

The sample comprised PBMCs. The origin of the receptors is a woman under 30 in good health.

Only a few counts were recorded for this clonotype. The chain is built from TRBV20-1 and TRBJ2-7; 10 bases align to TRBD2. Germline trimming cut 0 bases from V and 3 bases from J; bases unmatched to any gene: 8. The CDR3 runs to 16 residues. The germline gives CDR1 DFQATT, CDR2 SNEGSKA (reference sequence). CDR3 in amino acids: CSARDPSGSRDYEQYF. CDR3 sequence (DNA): TGCAGTGCTAGAGACCCTAGCGGGAGTCGGGACTACGAGCAGTACTTC.

The DNA for the CDR3 is TGTGCCATCAGTGAGTTACTAACGGGACAGAGCTCCTACGAGCAGTACTTC. Its translation: CAISELLTGQSSYEQYF. This chain joins TRBV10-3 and TRBJ2-7, with 7 bases aligning to TRBD1. Germline lookup yields CDR1 ENHRY and CDR2 SYGVKD. This CDR3 contains 17 residues. V was clipped by 1 base and J by 0 bases; unmatched bases: 9.

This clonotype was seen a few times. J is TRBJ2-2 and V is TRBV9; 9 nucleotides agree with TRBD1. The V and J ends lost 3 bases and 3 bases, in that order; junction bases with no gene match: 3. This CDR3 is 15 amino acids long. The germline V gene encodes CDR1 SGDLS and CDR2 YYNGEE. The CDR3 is CASSEQGADTGELFF. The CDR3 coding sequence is TGTGCCAGCAGCGAACAGGGGGCCGACACCGGGGAGCTGTTTTTT.

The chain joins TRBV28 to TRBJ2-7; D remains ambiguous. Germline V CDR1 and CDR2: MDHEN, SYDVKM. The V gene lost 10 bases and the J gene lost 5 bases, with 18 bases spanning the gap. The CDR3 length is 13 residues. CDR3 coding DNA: TGTGCCACCACACCCTTAGAAGAGCACGAGCAGTACTTC. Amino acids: CATTPLEEHEQYF.

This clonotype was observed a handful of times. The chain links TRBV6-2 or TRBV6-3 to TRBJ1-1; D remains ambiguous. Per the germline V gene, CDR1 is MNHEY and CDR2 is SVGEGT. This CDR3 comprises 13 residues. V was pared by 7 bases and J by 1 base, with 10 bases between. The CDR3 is CASKEDGNTEAFF. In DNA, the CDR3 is TGTGCCAGCAAAGAGGACGGGAACACTGAAGCTTTCTTT.

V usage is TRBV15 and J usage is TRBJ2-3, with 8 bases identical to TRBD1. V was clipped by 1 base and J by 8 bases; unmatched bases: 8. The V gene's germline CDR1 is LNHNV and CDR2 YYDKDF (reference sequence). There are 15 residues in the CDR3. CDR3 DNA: TGTGCCACCAGCAGAGCTGTAACGACAGGGGCTACGCAGTATTTT. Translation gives CATSRAVTTGATQYF.

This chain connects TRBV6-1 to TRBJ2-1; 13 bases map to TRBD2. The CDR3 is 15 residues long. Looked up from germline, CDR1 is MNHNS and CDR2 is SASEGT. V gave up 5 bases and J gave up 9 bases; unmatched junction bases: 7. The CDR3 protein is CASSTRTSGSSEQFF. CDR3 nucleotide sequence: TGTGCCAGCAGTACGAGGACTAGCGGGAGCAGTGAGCAGTTCTTC.

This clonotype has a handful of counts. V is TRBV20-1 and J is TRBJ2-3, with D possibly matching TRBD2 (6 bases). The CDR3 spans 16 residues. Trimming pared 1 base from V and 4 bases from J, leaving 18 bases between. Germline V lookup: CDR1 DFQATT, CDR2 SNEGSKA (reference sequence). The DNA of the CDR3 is TGCAGTGCTAGAGGGGCCCCGGGAGTTTTTGCAGATACGCAGTATTTT. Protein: CSARGAPGVFADTQYF.

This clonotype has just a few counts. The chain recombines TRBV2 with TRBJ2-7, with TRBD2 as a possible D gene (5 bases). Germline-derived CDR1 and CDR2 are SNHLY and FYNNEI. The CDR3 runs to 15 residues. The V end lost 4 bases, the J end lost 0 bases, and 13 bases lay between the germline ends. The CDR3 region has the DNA TGTGCCAGCAGTGGGCCAGCGGATGACTCCTACGAGCAGTACTTC. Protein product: CASSGPADDSYEQYF.

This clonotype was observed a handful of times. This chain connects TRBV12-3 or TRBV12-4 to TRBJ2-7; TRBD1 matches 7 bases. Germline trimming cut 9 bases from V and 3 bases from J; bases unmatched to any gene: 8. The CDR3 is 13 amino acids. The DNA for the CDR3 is TGTGCCAGTAGTGGACAGGACGACTACGAGCAGTACTTC. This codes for CASSGQDDYEQYF.

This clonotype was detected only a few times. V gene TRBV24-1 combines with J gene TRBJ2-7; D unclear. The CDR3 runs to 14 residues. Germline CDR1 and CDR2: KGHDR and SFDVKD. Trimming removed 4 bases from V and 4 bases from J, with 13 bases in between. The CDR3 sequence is CATSEGPPPYEQYF. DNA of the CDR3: TGTGCCACCAGTGAAGGCCCTCCCCCATACGAGCAGTACTTC.

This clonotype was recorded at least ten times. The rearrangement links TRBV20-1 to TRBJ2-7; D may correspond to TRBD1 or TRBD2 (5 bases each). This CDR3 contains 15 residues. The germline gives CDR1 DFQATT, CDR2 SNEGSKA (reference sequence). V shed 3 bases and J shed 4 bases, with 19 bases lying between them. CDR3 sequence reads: CSASGWGTVKYEQYF. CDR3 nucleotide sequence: TGCAGTGCTAGTGGGTGGGGGACCGTAAAATACGAGCAGTACTTC.

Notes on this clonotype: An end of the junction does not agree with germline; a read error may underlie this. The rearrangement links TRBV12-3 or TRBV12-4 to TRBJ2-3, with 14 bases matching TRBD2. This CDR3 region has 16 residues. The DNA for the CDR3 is TGTGCCTGCAGCCCGACTAGCGGGAGGGACATAGATACGCAGTATTTT. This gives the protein CACSPTSGRDIDTQYF.